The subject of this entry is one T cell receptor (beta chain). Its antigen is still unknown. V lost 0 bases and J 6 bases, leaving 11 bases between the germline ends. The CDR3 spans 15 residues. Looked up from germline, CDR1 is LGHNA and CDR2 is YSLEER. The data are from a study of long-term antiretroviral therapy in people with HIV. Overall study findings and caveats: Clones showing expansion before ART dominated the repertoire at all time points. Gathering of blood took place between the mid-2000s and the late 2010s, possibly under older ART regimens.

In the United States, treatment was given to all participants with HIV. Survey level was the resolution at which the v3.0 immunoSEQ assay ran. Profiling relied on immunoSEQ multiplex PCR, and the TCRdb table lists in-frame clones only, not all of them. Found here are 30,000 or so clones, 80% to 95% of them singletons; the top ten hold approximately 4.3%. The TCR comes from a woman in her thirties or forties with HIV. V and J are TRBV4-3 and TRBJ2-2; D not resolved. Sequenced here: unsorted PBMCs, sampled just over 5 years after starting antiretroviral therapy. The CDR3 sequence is CASSQDLAWAGELFF. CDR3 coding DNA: TGCGCCAGCAGCCAAGATTTGGCTTGGGCCGGGGAGCTGTTTTTT.